These 15 T cell receptor beta chains share one sample of origin, sequenced in a study of T cells expressing NK-cell markers. TCRdb reanalyzed the 5' RACE reads and collapses them to one entry per CDR3 protein, without DNA. The sample table sets out 400,000 to 500,000 distinct CDR3 sequences. The specimen was blood T cells: a sorted CD56 or NKG2C T cell subset, CD4+ or CD8+ T cells, or bulk PBMC T cells (not recorded which). Receptors originate from a woman between 18 and 75 years old in good health.

The chain carries TRBV20-1 and TRBJ2-7; TCRdb proposes TRBD2, but this gene call is untestable without DNA. This CDR3 has 14 residues. Germline-derived CDR1 and CDR2 are DFQATT and SNEGSKA (reference sequence). CDR3 protein: CSARDRAGRYEQYF.

CDR3 region: CSARLRDIYGYTF. This chain joins TRBV20-1 and TRBJ1-2. The CDR3 is made up of 13 amino acids. Germline V gene data show CDR1 as DFQATT and CDR2 as SNEGSKA (reference sequence).

V usage is TRBV5-1 and J usage is TRBJ2-1. The CDR3 extends over 14 amino acids. From germline, CDR1 is SGHRS and CDR2 YFSETQ. CDR3 sequence: CASSLAEAIQEQFF.

The V and J genes are TRBV4-3 and TRBJ2-5. Germline CDR1 is LGHNA and CDR2 is YSLEER. This CDR3 has 17 amino acids. The CDR3 loop reads CASSQGVGIEVQETQYF.

The CDR3 region is CAISDEAGGEDTQYF. The chain employs TRBV10-3 and TRBJ2-3; TCRdb selects TRBD2, and the lack of DNA leaves this call unchecked. This CDR3 is 15 amino acids long. Germline-derived CDR1 and CDR2 are ENHRY and SYGVKD.

This chain joins TRBV12-3 or TRBV12-4 and TRBJ2-5; the D call of TRBD2 rests on TCRdb alone, since no DNA is present to check it. The CDR3 spans 12 residues. CDR3 sequence: CASSLHPVTQYF.

The chain uses TRBV7-9 and TRBJ2-1; the D gene TCRdb calls, TRBD1, cannot be checked with no DNA. The CDR3 is 14 residues long. In germline, CDR1 is SEHNR, CDR2 FQNEAQ (reference sequence). The CDR3 sequence is CASSFSGIDAEQFF.

CDR3 in amino acids: CASSSSSEPYEQYF. The chain employs TRBV7-2 and TRBJ2-7. Germline loops: CDR1 SGHTA, CDR2 FQGNSA. The length of the CDR3 is 14 residues.

The chain has TRBV7-8 and TRBJ2-3. This CDR3 spans 14 amino acids. Germline V gene lookup returns CDR1 SGHVS and CDR2 FQNEAQ. CDR3: CASSPVRFSDTQYF.

The chain carries TRBV12-3 or TRBV12-4 and TRBJ2-1; TCRdb picks TRBD1, but there is no DNA to check that call. CDR3 length: 14 residues. The CDR3 sequence is CASSSGTRGNEQFF.

The chain carries TRBV12-3 or TRBV12-4 and TRBJ2-7; the TCRdb call, TRBD2, lacks DNA for checking. There are 15 residues in the CDR3. The CDR3 here is CASSRGLAGSYEQYF.

The chain carries TRBV6-5 and TRBJ2-6; TCRdb's D call of TRBD2 is untestable without DNA. The germline CDR1 and CDR2 sequences are MNHEY and SVGAGI. This CDR3 has 17 residues. The CDR3 loop is CASSYLAGVGGANVLTF.

The J gene is TRBJ1-6, the V gene TRBV19. Germline CDR1 is LNHDA and CDR2 is SQIVND (reference sequence). The CDR3 is 16 residues long. CDR3 protein: CASSMADSVPNSPLHF.

This chain links TRBV3-1 with TRBJ1-1; the TCRdb D gene call, TRBD1, has no DNA to confirm it. Germline V lookup: CDR1 LGHDT, CDR2 YNNKEL (reference sequence). The CDR3 sequence is 14 residues long. The chain's CDR3 is CASSQGRQGPEAFF.

The J gene is TRBJ2-1, the V gene TRBV29-1. Germline values: CDR1 SQVTM, CDR2 ANQGSEA. The CDR3 totals 11 residues. CDR3 in amino acids: CSVEGGNEQFF.